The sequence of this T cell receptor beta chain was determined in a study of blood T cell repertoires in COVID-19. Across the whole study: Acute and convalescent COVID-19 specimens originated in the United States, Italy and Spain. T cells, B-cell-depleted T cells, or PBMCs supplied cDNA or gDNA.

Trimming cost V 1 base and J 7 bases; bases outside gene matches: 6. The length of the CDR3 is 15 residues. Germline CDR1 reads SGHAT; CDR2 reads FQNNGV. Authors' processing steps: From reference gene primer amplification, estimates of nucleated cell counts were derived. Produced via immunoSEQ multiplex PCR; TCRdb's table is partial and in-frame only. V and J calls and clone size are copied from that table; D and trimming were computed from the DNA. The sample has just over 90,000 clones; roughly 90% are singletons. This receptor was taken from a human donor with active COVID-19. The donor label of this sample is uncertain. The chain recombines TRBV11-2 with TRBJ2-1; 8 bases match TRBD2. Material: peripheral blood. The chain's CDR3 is CASSLVGLAGNEQFF. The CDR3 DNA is TGTGCCAGCAGCTTAGTTGGACTAGCAGGGAATGAGCAGTTCTTC.